This T cell receptor beta chain was recorded in a study of vaccination and CD4 T cells after COVID-19. Whole-study context: Nasal swab PCR had detected SARS-CoV-2 in convalescent patients, 9 or 10 mild and one severe. Study-level results: Relatively few convalescent patients and no early post-infection timepoints were analyzed.

As to this clonotype: Its antigen is not identified.

Germline V gene sequence: CDR1 MDHEN, CDR2 SYDVKM. The CDR3 is 15 amino acids. V lost 0 bases and J lost 5, with 11 bases in between. Sequencing of DNA taken from cultured CD4+ T cells relied on the Oncomine TCR Beta short-read assay. One entry per CDR3 protein results from TCRdb running MiXCR on the PCR reads. The data show roughly 19,000 distinct CDR3 sequences, with roughly 50% seen just once and 2.5% held by the top ten. Noted treatment: roughly 11-day PBMC culture with coronavirus spike peptide pools or control peptides (ViraFEST assay). The receptor was derived from a human donor who had recovered from COVID-19. The sequencing used CD4+ T cells from blood, cultured in vitro, collected after SARS-CoV-2 vaccination. The chain joins TRBV28 to TRBJ2-1, with D unclear. In nucleotides, the CDR3 is TGTGCCAGCAGTTTATGGGGATCCAGAGACAATGAGCAGTTCTTC. Protein sequence: CASSLWGSRDNEQFF. The variable domain in full, with the rest retrieved from reference TRBV28 and TRBJ2-1, is DVKVTQSSRYLVKRTGEKVFLECVQDMDHENMFWYRQDPGLGLRLIYFSYDVKMKEKGDIPEGYSVSREKKERFSLILESASTNQTSMYLCASSLWGSRDNEQFFGPGTRLTVL.